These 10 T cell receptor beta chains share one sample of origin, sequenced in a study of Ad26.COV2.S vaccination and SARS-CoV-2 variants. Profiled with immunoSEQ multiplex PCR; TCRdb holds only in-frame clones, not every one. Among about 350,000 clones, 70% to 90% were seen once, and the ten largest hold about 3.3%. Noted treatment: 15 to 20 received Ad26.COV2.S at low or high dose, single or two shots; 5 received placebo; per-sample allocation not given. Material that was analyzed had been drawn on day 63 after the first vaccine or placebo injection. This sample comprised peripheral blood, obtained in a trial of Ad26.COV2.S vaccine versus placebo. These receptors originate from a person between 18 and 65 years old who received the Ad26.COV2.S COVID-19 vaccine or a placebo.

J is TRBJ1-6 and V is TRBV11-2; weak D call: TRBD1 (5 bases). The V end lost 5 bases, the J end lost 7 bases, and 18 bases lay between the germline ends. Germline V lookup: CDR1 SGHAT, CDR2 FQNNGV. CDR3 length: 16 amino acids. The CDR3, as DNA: TGTGCCAGCAGCGAACTACGTAGGGGTTACAATTCACCCCTCCACTTT. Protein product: CASSELRRGYNSPLHF. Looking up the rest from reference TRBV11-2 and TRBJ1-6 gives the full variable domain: EAGVAQSPRYKIIEKRQSVAFWCNPISGHATLYWYQQILGQGPKLLIQFQNNGVVDDSQLPKDRFSAERLKGVDSTLKIQPAKLEDSAVYLCASSELRRGYNSPLHFGNGTRLTVT.

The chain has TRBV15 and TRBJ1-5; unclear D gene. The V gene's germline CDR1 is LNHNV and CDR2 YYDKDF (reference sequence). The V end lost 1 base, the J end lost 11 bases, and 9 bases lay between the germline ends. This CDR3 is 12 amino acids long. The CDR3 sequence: CATSRGPGAQHF. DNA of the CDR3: TGTGCCACCAGCAGAGGTCCCGGGGCCCAGCATTTT.

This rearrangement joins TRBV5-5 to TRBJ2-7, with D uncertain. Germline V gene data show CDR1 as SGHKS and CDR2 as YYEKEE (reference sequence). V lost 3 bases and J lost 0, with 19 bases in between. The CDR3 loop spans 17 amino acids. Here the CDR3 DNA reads TGTGCCAGCAGCTCCCTCCTGGCGAAAGGGAACTCCTACGAGCAGTACTTC. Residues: CASSSLLAKGNSYEQYF.

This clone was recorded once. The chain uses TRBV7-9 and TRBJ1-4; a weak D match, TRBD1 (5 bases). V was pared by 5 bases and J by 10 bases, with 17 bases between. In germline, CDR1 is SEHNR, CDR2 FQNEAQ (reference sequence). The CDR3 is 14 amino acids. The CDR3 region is CASSPARTQGKLFF. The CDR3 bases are TGTGCCAGCAGCCCTGCAAGGACCCAGGGAAAACTGTTTTTT.

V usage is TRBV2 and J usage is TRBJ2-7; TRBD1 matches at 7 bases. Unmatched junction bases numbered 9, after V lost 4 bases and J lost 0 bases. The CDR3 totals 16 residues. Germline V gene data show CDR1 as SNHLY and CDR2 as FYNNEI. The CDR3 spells CASSGLGTEYSYEQYF. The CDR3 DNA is TGTGCCAGCAGTGGTTTGGGGACAGAATACTCCTACGAGCAGTACTTC.

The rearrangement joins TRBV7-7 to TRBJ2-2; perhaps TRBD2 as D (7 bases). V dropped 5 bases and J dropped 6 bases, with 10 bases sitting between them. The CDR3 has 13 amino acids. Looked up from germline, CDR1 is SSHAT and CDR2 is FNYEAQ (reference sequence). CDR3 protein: CASSKGGAGELFF. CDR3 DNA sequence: TGTGCCAGCAGCAAGGGGGGGGCCGGGGAGCTGTTTTTT.

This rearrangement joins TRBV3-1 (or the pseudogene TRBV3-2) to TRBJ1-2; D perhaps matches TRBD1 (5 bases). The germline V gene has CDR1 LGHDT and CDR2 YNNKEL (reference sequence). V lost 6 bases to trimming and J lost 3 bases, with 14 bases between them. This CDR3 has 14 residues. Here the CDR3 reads CASRRGRGDYGYTF. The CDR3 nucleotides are TGTGCCAGCAGGCGGGGTAGGGGAGACTATGGCTACACCTTC.

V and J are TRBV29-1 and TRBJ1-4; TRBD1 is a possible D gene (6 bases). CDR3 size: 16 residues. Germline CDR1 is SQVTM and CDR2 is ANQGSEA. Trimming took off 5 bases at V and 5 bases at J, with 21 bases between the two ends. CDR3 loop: CSVKGTSKDPNEKLFF. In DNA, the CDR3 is TGCAGCGTTAAAGGGACATCAAAAGACCCAAATGAAAAACTGTTTTTT. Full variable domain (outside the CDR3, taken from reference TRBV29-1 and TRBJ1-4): SAVISQKPSRDICQRGTSLTIQCQVDSQVTMMFWYRQQPGQSLTLIATANQGSEATYESGFVIDKFPISRPNLTFSTLTVSNMSPEDSSIYLCSVKGTSKDPNEKLFFGSGTQLSVL.

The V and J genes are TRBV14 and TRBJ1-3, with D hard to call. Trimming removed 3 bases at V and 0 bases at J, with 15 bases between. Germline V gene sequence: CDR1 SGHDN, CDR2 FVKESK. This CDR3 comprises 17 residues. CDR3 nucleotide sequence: TGTGCCAGCAGCCACGAAATCAGGCCCAGCTCTGGAAACACCATATATTTT. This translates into CASSHEIRPSSGNTIYF.

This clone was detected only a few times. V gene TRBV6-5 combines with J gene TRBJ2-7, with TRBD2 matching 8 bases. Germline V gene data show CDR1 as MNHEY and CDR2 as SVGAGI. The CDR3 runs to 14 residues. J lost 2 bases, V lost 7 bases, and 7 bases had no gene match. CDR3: CASMLAGGAYEQYF. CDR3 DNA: TGTGCCAGCATGCTAGCCGGGGGGGCCTACGAGCAGTACTTC.